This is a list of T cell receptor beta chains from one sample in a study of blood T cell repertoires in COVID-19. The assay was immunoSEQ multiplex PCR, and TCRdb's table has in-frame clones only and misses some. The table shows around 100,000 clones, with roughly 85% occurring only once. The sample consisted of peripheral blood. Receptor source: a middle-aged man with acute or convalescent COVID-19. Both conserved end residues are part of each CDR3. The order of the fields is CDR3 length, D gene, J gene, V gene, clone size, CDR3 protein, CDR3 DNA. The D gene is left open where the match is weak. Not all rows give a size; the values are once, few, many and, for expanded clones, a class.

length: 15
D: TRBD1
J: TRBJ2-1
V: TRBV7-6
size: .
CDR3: CASSPGTGAYNEQFF
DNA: TGTGCCAGCAGCCCGGGGACAGGCGCCTACAATGAGCAGTTCTTC

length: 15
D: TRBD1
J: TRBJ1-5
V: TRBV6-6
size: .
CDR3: CASSYWGTENQPQHF
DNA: TGTGCCAGCAGTTACTGGGGGACAGAGAATCAGCCCCAGCATTTT

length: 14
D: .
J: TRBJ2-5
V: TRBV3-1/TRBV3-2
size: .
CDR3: CARPPQGFQETQYF
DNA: TGTGCCAGGCCCCCTCAGGGGTTCCAAGAGACCCAGTACTTC

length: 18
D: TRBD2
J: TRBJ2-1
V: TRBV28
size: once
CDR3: CASSLSASGKSSYNEQFF
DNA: TGTGCCAGCAGTTTAAGTGCTAGCGGGAAAAGCTCCTACAATGAGCAGTTCTTC

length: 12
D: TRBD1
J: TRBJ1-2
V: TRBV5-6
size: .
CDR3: CASSLEGTGDAF
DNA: TGTGCCAGCAGCTTGGAGGGGACAGGGGACGCCTTC

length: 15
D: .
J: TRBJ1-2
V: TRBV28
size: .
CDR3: CASSSPGGYNYGYTF
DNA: TGTGCCAGCAGCTCCCCCGGCGGGTATAACTATGGCTACACCTTC

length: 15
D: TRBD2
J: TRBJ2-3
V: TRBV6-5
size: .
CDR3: CASSWGLASTDTQYF
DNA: TGTGCCAGCAGTTGGGGACTAGCGAGCACAGATACGCAGTATTTT

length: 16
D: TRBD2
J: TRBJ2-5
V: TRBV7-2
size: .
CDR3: CASSPPGLADRGTQYF
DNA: TGTGCCAGCAGTCCACCGGGACTAGCGGACCGGGGGACCCAGTACTTC

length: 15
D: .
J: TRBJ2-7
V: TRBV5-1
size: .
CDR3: CASSLDTGNLYEQYF
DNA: TGCGCCAGCAGCTTGGACACAGGGAATCTATACGAGCAGTACTTC

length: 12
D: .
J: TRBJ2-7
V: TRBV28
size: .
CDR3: CASSGPSGEQYF
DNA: TGTGCCAGCAGTGGCCCCTCAGGGGAGCAGTACTTC

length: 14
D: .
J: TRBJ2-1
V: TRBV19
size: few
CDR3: CASSTHFSANEQFF
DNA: TGTGCCAGTAGTACTCACTTTTCCGCCAATGAGCAGTTCTTC